This T cell receptor (beta chain) was retrieved from a study of blood T cells in healthy people across ages. The second PCR ran about 6 to 12 cycles with a sample-barcoded 5' primer and J-beta primers. TCRdb analysed the 5' RACE reads with MiXCR anew, one entry per CDR3 protein. The sample has around 1.7 million distinct CDR3 sequences; approximately 30% are singletons. Concerning this clonotype itself: The junction shows a germline mismatch at one end, possibly a read error.

The CDR3 is 17 residues long. The germline V gene encodes CDR1 SQVTM and CDR2 ANQGSEA. Source material: blood. V usage is TRBV29-1 and J usage is TRBJ2-6, with D tentatively TRBD1 (5 bases). The source is a young woman in good health. This chain's CDR3 is CRALEQEQYSGANALTF. In DNA form, the CDR3 reads TGCAGAGCGTTAGAACAGGAACAGTACTCTGGGGCCAACGCCCTGACTTTC.